This T cell receptor beta chain stems from a study of beta chain features in type 1 diabetes. Across the study: Sorted cells numbering approximately 110,000,000 were examined across all samples. Overall study findings and caveats: The naive, central memory and Treg TCRB repertoires of patients appeared to be more similar to one another than those of healthy donors. Among type 1 diabetes patients, VDJ junctions had fewer insertions and more deletions. In patients and controls equally, PCR might favor templates that are shorter. Shorter TCRB CDR3s, moderately but significantly so, were found in Type 1 diabetes patients in all four CD4+ subsets.

As concerns this clone: Antigen specificity is unknown.

Sequencing targeted expressed TCRB transcripts, as all isolated RNA had been reverse transcribed. Clones were read by immunoSEQ multiplex PCR, and TCRdb kept only the in-frame ones, dropping some. The repertoire holds under 200,000 clones, 10% seen once, with roughly 0.45% in the top ten. The sequenced material came from central memory CD4+ T cells from blood. The receptor was derived from a man aged 30-40 years with type 1 diabetes.

In DNA form, the CDR3 reads TGCAGTGCAAGCGGGAATGAAAAACTGTTTTTT. Translation gives CSASGNEKLFF. V and J are TRBV20-1 and TRBJ1-4; D not certain. Germline V CDR1 and CDR2: DFQATT, SNEGSKA (reference sequence). This CDR3 comprises 11 residues. The V end lost 6 bases, the J end lost 5 bases, and 7 bases lay between the germline ends.